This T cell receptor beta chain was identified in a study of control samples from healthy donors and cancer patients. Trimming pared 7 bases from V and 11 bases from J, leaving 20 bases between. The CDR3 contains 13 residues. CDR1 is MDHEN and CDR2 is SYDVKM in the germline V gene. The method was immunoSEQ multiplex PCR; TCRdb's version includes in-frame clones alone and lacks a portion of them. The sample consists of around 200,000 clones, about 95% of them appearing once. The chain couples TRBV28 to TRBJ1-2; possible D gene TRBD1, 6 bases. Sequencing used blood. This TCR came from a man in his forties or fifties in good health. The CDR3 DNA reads TGTGCCAGCATCACATCGGACAGCCCAAGTTACACCTTC. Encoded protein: CASITSDSPSYTF.